This record covers a single T cell receptor (beta chain). The data originate from a study of long-term antiretroviral therapy in people with HIV. They ran version v3.0 of the immunoSEQ assay at survey level. Using immunoSEQ multiplex PCR, the repertoire was profiled, and TCRdb retains in-frame clones only, with some absent. The repertoire holds around 40,000 clones, with 75% to 90% as singletons. Germline loops: CDR1 SGHTA, CDR2 FQGTGA. Trimming removed 5 bases from V and 1 base from J; junction bases left unmatched: 9. This CDR3 comprises 17 residues. The source of this sequence is a young woman with HIV. This specimen consisted of unsorted PBMCs, obtained just before starting antiretroviral therapy. This chain connects TRBV7-3 to TRBJ2-5; 11 bases fit TRBD1. The CDR3 is CASSRTGGGLSQETQYF. In nucleotides, the CDR3 is TGTGCCAGCAGCCGGACAGGGGGCGGGCTCTCCCAAGAGACCCAGTACTTC.